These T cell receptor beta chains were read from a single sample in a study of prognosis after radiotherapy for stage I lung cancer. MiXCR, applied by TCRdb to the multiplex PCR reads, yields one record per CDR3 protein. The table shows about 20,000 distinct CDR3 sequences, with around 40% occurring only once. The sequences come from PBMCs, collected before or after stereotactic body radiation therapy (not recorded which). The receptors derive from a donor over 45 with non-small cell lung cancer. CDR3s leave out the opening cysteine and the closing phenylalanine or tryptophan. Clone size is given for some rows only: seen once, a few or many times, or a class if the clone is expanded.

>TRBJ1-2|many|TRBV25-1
ASSEYWQRGGYT
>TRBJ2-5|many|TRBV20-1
SAESGGQETQY
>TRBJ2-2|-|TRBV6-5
ASSFDRGRWDLF
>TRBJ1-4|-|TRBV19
ASSGRDIGDGKLF
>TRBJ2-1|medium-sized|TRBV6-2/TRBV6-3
ASSRRAGGSSYNEQF
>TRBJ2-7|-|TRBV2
ASSPLAYEQY
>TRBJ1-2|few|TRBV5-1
ASSGTGGTVGYT
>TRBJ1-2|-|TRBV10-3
AISETWDYGYT
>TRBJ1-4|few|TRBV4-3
ASSQGSAEANEKLF
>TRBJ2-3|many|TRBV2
ASTPGQGRPDTQY
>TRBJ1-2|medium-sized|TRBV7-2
ASSPGGYGYT
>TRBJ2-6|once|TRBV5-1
ASTENGANVLT
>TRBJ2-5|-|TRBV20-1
SARGDSGRFQETQY
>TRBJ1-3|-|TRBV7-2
ASSPGLSGNTIY
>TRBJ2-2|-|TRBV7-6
ASSPEESGELF
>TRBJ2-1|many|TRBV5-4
ASSQGPGLAGGLSYNEQF
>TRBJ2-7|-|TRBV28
SGSARLAGVIEQY
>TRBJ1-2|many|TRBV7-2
ASSLVPGQIHGYT
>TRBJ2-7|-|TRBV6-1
SSSVGGSSYEQY
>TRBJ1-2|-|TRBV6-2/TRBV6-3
ASSYSTGLVSYT
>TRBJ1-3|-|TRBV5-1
DSSLRDRGALSGNTIY
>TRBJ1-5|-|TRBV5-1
ASSPTGFGVGNQPQH
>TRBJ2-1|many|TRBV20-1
SARVPVSYNEQF
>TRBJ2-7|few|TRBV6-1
ANKEVAYEQY
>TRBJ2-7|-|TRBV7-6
ASSLGQSSEQY
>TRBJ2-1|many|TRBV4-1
ASSQDPDPYNEQF
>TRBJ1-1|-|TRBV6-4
ANTNNHNDRALGGNTEAF